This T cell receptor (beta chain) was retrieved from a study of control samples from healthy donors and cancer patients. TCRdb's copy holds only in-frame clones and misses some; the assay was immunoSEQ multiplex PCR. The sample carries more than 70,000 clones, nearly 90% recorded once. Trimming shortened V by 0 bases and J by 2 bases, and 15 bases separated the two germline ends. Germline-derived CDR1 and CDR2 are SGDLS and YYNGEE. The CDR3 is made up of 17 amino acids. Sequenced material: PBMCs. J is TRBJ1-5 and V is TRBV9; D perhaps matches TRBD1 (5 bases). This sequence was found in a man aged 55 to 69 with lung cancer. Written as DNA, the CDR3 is TGTGCCAGCAGCGTAGAGCGGTGGGGCCGAGGCAATCAGCCCCAGCATTTT. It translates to CASSVERWGRGNQPQHF.